The 10 T cell receptor beta chains below were found in one sample sequenced in a study of cytomegalovirus exposure and HLA in healthy donors. The PCR used 60 Vbeta and 13 Jbeta primers. Sequencing used immunoSEQ multiplex PCR; TCRdb keeps in-frame clones, though not all of them. The table records roughly 100,000 clones, roughly three quarters of them present only once. Sequencing was carried out using PBMCs. The receptors stem from a male donor in good health and CMV-seropositive.

This clone was detected only a few times. This CDR3 is CASSEAGGISNEKLFF. The CDR3 nucleotides are TGTGCCAGCAGTGAAGCGGGGGGGATATCTAATGAAAAACTGTTTTTT. This chain connects TRBV2 to TRBJ1-4; TRBD1 might be the D (5 bases). V dropped 0 bases and J dropped 3 bases, with 11 bases sitting between them. The CDR3 totals 16 residues. Germline V gene sequence: CDR1 SNHLY, CDR2 FYNNEI.

V is TRBV27 and J is TRBJ1-6; 8 bases are a match to TRBD1. V shed 4 bases and J 11 bases; nucleotides not matched to a gene: 7. The germline CDR1 and CDR2 sequences are MNHEY and SMNVEV (reference sequence). The CDR3 length is 14 residues. The DNA of the CDR3 is TGTGCCAGCAGTTCCGACAGGGGAGAGCCACCCCTCCACTTT. It translates to CASSSDRGEPPLHF.

The rearrangement uses TRBV7-3 and TRBJ1-1, with D uncertain. There are 14 residues in the CDR3. Trimming removed 5 bases from V and 1 base from J, with 11 bases in between. In germline, CDR1 is SGHTA, CDR2 FQGTGA. The CDR3 DNA reads TGTGCCAGCAGCCCCGGAGGGCGGAACACTGAAGCTTTCTTT. Protein product: CASSPGGRNTEAFF.

The chain recombines TRBV2 with TRBJ2-1, with D possibly matching TRBD1 (5 bases). The CDR3 extends over 13 amino acids. Germline V gene lookup returns CDR1 SNHLY and CDR2 FYNNEI. Trimming pared 2 bases from V and 4 bases from J, leaving 6 bases between. In nucleotides, the CDR3 is TGTGCCAGCAGTGAAAGACAGTACAATGAGCAGTTCTTC. Its protein is CASSERQYNEQFF.

The rearrangement links TRBV6-5 to TRBJ1-1, with D perhaps matching TRBD1 (5 bases). Germline V gives CDR1 MNHEY, CDR2 SVGAGI. The V gene lost 4 bases and the J gene lost 0 bases, with 12 bases spanning the gap. CDR3 length: 15 residues. The CDR3 DNA follows: TGTGCCAGCAGTTTTCGCGGGACGGTGAACACTGAAGCTTTCTTT. Protein product: CASSFRGTVNTEAFF.

As for this clone: An end of the junction differs from the germline gene, which may be a read error. The chain couples TRBV7-7 to TRBJ2-3, with D possibly being TRBD2 (5 bases). Germline V gene lookup returns CDR1 SSHAT and CDR2 FNYEAQ (reference sequence). The CDR3 runs to 13 residues. CDR3 protein: CASSLAREDTQYF. The CDR3 bases are TGTGCTAGCAGCTTAGCGCGTGAAGATACGCAGTATTTT.

The chain carries TRBV7-9 and TRBJ2-1; unclear D gene. This CDR3 comprises 12 residues. Germline assignment: CDR1 SEHNR and CDR2 FQNEAQ (reference sequence). With 3 bases removed from V and 9 bases from J, the gap between germline ends came to 9 bases. CDR3 sequence reads: CASSLGNGEQFF. DNA of the CDR3: TGTGCCAGCAGCTTGGGCAACGGTGAGCAGTTCTTC.

The chain combines TRBV7-6 with TRBJ2-5, with 8 positions matching TRBD2. Germline V gives CDR1 SGHVS, CDR2 FNYEAQ. V gave up 7 bases and J gave up 5 bases; unmatched junction bases: 9. The CDR3 spans 14 residues. CDR3 sequence reads: CASTDGGVGETQYF. CDR3 in DNA: TGTGCCAGCACTGACGGGGGGGTTGGGGAGACCCAGTACTTC.

The chain combines TRBV30 with TRBJ2-5; 9 bases fit TRBD1. This CDR3 contains 15 residues. Trimming took 2 bases from V and 5 from J; bases not matched to a gene: 9. Germline-derived CDR1 and CDR2 are GTSNPN and SVGIG (reference sequence). CDR3 nucleotides: TGTGCCTGGAGTCACGCCGGGACAGGGTGGGAGACCCAGTACTTC. Its translation: CAWSHAGTGWETQYF.

The CDR3 bases are TGTGCCAGTAGTGGGGGCCTCTATGGCTACACCTTC. Translated, it gives CASSGGLYGYTF. The chain links TRBV6-5 to TRBJ1-2, with TRBD1 as a possible D gene (6 bases). The germline CDR1 and CDR2 sequences are MNHEY and SVGAGI. The CDR3 runs to 12 residues. V lost 9 bases and J lost 4, with 12 bases in between.